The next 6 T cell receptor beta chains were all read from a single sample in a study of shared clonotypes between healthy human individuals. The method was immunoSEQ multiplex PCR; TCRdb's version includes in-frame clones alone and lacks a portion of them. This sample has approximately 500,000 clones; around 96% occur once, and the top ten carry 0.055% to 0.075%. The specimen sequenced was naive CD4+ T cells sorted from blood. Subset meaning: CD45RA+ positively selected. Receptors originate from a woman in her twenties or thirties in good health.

CDR3 residues: CASSEINTQSTIYF. CDR3 sequence (DNA): TGTGCCAGCAGTGAAATTAACACCCAATCGACCATATATTTT. This rearrangement joins TRBV6-1 to TRBJ1-3; D call uncertain. Germline V gene lookup returns CDR1 MNHNS and CDR2 SASEGT. This CDR3 is 14 amino acids long. V lost 2 bases to trimming and J lost 10 bases, with 15 bases between them.

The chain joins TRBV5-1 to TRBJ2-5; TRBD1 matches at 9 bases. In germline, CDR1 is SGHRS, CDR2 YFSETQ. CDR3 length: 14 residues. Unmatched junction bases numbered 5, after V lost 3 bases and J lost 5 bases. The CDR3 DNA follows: TGCGCCAGCAGCTGGGGGACAGGGTCGGAGACCCAGTACTTC. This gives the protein CASSWGTGSETQYF.

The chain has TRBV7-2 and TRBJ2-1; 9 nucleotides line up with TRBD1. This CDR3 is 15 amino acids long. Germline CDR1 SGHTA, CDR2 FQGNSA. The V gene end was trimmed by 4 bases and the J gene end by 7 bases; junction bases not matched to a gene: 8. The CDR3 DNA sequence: TGTGCCAGCAGCTCAGGGACAGGGTATTGGAATGAGCAGTTCTTC. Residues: CASSSGTGYWNEQFF.

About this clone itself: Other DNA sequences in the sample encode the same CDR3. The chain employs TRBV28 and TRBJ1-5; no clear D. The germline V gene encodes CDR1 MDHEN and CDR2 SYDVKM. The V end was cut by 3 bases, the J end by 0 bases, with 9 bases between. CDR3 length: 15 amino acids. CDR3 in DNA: TGTGCCAGCAGTTTGTCTAGAGGTAGCAATCAGCCCCAGCATTTT. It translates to CASSLSRGSNQPQHF.

CDR3 in amino acids: CASSRGESSYEQYF. CDR3 nucleotides: TGTGCCAGCAGTAGGGGCGAAAGCTCCTACGAGCAGTACTTC. V and J are TRBV6-5 and TRBJ2-7; perhaps TRBD1 as D (5 bases). V dropped 5 bases and J dropped 0 bases, with 11 bases sitting between them. This CDR3 spans 14 amino acids. Germline CDR1 and CDR2: MNHEY and SVGAGI.

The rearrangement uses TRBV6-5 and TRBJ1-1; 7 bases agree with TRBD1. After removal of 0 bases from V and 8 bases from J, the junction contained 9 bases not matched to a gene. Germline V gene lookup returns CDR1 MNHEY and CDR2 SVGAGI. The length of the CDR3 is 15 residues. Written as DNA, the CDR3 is TGTGCCAGCAGTTACTCGCGAGGGGGCAACATCGAAGCTTTCTTT. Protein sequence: CASSYSRGGNIEAFF.